This T cell receptor beta chain emerged from a study of vaccination effects on CD4 cells after COVID-19. Sequencing in the ViraFEST assay came after antigen-specific CD4+ T cells had been expanded with viral peptide pools, which were used to stimulate PBMC. An approximately 10-day culture period preceded the isolation of CD4+ T cells. Vaccine recipients had no previous SARS-CoV-2 infection; their nucleocapsid antibodies were negative. Repertoires were generated with immunoSEQ multiplex PCR, while TCRdb's copy carries only in-frame clones and drops some. The sample carries roughly 35,000 clones, about 69% recorded once. Germline assignment: CDR1 SNHLY and CDR2 FYNNEI. The CDR3 totals 16 residues. The V gene end was trimmed by 3 bases and the J gene end by 0 bases; junction bases not matched to a gene: 7. This clone was counted between two and nine times. Its antigen remains unidentified.

This chain uses TRBV2 with TRBJ1-1; 7 bases fit TRBD1. The clonotype comes from a human donor who received a COVID-19 vaccine. Sample: CD4+ T cells from PBMCs cultured with HCoV-OC43 spike peptides, taken before COVID-19 vaccination. Subset in this sample: HCoV-OC43 spike overlapping peptide pool stimulation. The CDR3 spells CASSDQTGLMNTEAFF. In DNA, the CDR3 is TGTGCCAGCAGTGATCAGACAGGGCTCATGAACACTGAAGCTTTCTTT.